This is a list of T cell receptor beta chains from one sample in a study of T cell responses to AZD1222 COVID-19 vaccine. Sequencing was performed with immunoSEQ multiplex PCR; in TCRdb, only in-frame clones are kept and a portion is missing. Of under 95,000 clones listed, 87% are singletons. Material: peripheral blood, obtained 28 days after the second AZD1222 dose. The receptor set was obtained from an adult who received the AZD1222 COVID-19 vaccine. Both conserved end residues are part of each CDR3. D genes are given only for firm matches. Size values are once, few and many counts, or a class for expanded clones, and some rows have none.

TRBJ1-2,TRBV7-9,-,-,CASSTQPGNYGYTF,TGTGCCAGCAGCACCCAACCGGGGAACTATGGCTACACCTTC
TRBJ1-2,TRBV19,-,once,CASSIVGDANYGYTF,TGTGCCAGTAGTATTGTAGGGGACGCTAACTATGGCTACACCTTC
TRBJ1-6,TRBV11-2,-,-,CASSLEGSYNSPLHF,TGTGCCAGCAGCTTAGAAGGCTCCTATAATTCACCCCTCCACTTT
TRBJ1-4,TRBV23-1,-,once,CASSQSHRVKEKLFF,TGCGCCAGCAGTCAATCGCACAGGGTAAAAGAAAAACTGTTTTTT
TRBJ1-1,TRBV5-6,-,-,CASSLRGDWHNMNTEAFF,TGTGCCAGCAGCTTGCGGGGCGATTGGCATAACATGAACACTGAAGCTTTCTTT
TRBJ1-5,TRBV12-2,-,-,CASPRGGEVSRQPQHF,TGTGCAAGTCCCAGAGGAGGGGAGGTGAGCCGTCAGCCCCAGCATTTT
TRBJ1-1,TRBV4-1,TRBD1,-,CASMDRVGANAEAFF,TGCGCCAGCATGGACAGGGTTGGAGCGAACGCTGAAGCTTTCTTT
TRBJ1-3,TRBV7-8,-,few,CASSGLGQASSGNTIYF,TGTGCCAGCAGCGGCCTCGGGCAGGCGAGCTCTGGAAACACCATATATTTT
TRBJ2-4,TRBV10-1,TRBD1,-,CASSDRGRAKNIQYF,TGCGCCAGCAGTGACAGGGGGCGAGCCAAAAACATTCAGTACTTC
TRBJ2-7,TRBV20-1,TRBD1,-,CGGQNNYEQYF,TGCGGGGGACAGAATAACTACGAGCAGTACTTC
TRBJ2-7,TRBV24-1,-,-,CATNRVPYEQYF,TGTGCCACCAACAGGGTGCCCTACGAGCAGTACTTC
TRBJ1-2,TRBV12-3/TRBV12-4,-,-,CASSLAGVGYTF,TGTGCCAGCAGTTTAGCTGGGGTTGGCTACACCTTC
TRBJ1-4,TRBV29-1,-,-,CSVSVGNEKLFF,TGCAGCGTTTCTGTGGGTAATGAAAAACTGTTTTTT
TRBJ1-6,TRBV7-3,-,once,CASSPGGYNSPLHF,TGTGCCAGCAGCCCGGGCGGCTATAATTCACCCCTCCACTTT
TRBJ1-2,TRBV25-1,-,-,CASSGGPSYYGYTF,TGTGCCAGCAGTGGGGGACCGTCATACTATGGCTACACCTTC
TRBJ2-7,TRBV7-9,-,few,CASSLVGLWYEQYF,TGTGCCAGCAGCTTAGTGGGACTTTGGTACGAGCAGTACTTC
TRBJ1-3,TRBV10-3,TRBD1,-,CAIVNRQGARGNTIYF,TGTGCCATAGTAAACCGACAGGGGGCCCGTGGAAACACCATATATTTT
TRBJ2-7,TRBV6-5,TRBD1,-,CASRVGQGYEQYF,TGTGCCAGCCGGGTAGGACAGGGCTACGAGCAGTACTTC
TRBJ2-7,TRBV2,TRBD2,-,CASSEAGLAGDLSYEQYF,TGTGCCAGCAGTGAAGCGGGTCTAGCGGGGGATCTCTCCTACGAGCAGTACTTC
TRBJ2-7,TRBV5-5,-,-,CASSLDTYEQYF,TGTGCCAGCAGCTTAGATACGTACGAGCAGTACTTC
TRBJ2-3,TRBV2,-,-,CASSERGPRADTQYF,TGTGCCAGCAGTGAAAGGGGACCACGCGCAGATACGCAGTATTTT
TRBJ2-5,TRBV7-2,-,-,CASSLAVETQYF,TGTGCCAGCAGCTTGGCCGTAGAGACCCAGTACTTC
TRBJ2-5,TRBV27,-,-,CASSVRPRETQYF,TGTGCCAGCAGTGTTAGGCCCCGGGAGACCCAGTACTTC
TRBJ1-6,TRBV7-9,-,-,CASSLFDSFNSPLHF,TGTGCCAGCAGCTTATTCGACAGCTTCAATTCACCCCTCCACTTT
TRBJ1-6,TRBV9,TRBD1,once,CASSAGQGGNSPLHF,TGTGCCAGCAGCGCAGGACAGGGGGGTAATTCACCCCTCCACTTT
TRBJ2-3,TRBV7-6,TRBD2,-,CASSLSRLAGGTDTQYF,TGTGCCAGCAGCCTCTCCCGACTAGCGGGGGGCACAGATACGCAGTATTTT
TRBJ1-5,TRBV20-1,TRBD1,-,CSASAGTGYYQPQHF,TGCAGTGCTAGTGCCGGGACAGGGTACTATCAGCCCCAGCATTTT
TRBJ2-5,TRBV6-5,TRBD1,-,CASRGNDRGETQYF,TGTGCCAGCAGGGGAAACGACAGGGGAGAGACCCAGTACTTC
TRBJ1-1,TRBV11-3,-,-,CASTLGGFEAFF,TGTGCCAGCACCTTGGGGGGATTCGAAGCTTTCTTT
TRBJ2-5,TRBV12-3/TRBV12-4,-,few,CASSPDLEETQYF,TGTGCCAGCAGTCCAGACTTAGAAGAGACCCAGTACTTC
TRBJ2-7,TRBV9,-,-,CASSGQAASSYEQYF,TGTGCCAGCAGCGGGCAGGCCGCGAGCTCCTACGAGCAGTACTTC
TRBJ1-5,TRBV9,-,-,CASSRGNQPQHF,TGTGCCAGCAGCAGGGGAAACCAGCCCCAGCATTTT
TRBJ1-1,TRBV7-3,-,once,CASSLTGQGNTEAFF,TGTGCCAGCAGCTTAACGGGGCAGGGGAACACTGAAGCTTTCTTT
TRBJ2-1,TRBV11-3,-,-,CASSPQSFGGRNEQFF,TGTGCCAGCAGCCCCCAGTCCTTCGGGGGGCGTAATGAGCAGTTCTTC
TRBJ1-6,TRBV7-2,-,-,CASSLVMGNSPLHF,TGTGCCAGCAGCTTAGTGATGGGAAATTCACCCCTCCACTTT
TRBJ1-3,TRBV3-1/TRBV3-2,-,-,CASSQVAGDSGNTIYF,TGTGCCAGCAGCCAAGTGGCAGGGGACTCTGGAAACACCATATATTTT
TRBJ2-1,TRBV4-3,TRBD1,-,CASSPQGQGVREQFF,TGCGCCAGCAGCCCCCAGGGACAGGGGGTTCGTGAGCAGTTCTTC
TRBJ1-1,TRBV11-2,TRBD1,-,CASSTVRGLRAFF,TGTGCCAGCAGCACAGTGAGGGGGCTTCGAGCTTTCTTT
TRBJ2-7,TRBV7-2,-,-,CASSYQGNEQYF,TGTGCCAGCAGCTATCAGGGAAACGAGCAGTACTTC
TRBJ1-1,TRBV11-2,-,-,CASSPRPGNPEAFF,TGTGCCAGCAGCCCCCGGCCAGGGAACCCTGAAGCTTTCTTT
TRBJ1-5,TRBV7-2,-,-,CASSGGRTPEPQHF,TGTGCCAGCTCTGGGGGTCGGACCCCAGAGCCCCAGCATTTT
TRBJ2-5,TRBV9,-,-,CASSVGGAGETQYF,TGTGCCAGCAGCGTGGGCGGGGCCGGAGAGACCCAGTACTTC
TRBJ1-5,TRBV28,TRBD1,-,CASSLLEWEGAGQPQHF,TGTGCCAGCAGTTTATTAGAGTGGGAGGGGGCAGGGCAGCCCCAGCATTTT
TRBJ1-2,TRBV4-1,TRBD1,-,CASSQEPRQGAYGYTF,TGCGCCAGCAGCCAAGAGCCTCGACAGGGGGCTTATGGCTACACCTTC
TRBJ1-1,TRBV7-8,-,-,CASSLDRTTEAFF,TGTGCCAGCAGCCTGGACAGAACCACTGAAGCTTTCTTT
TRBJ1-5,TRBV19,-,-,CASSLTGFGGNQPQHF,TGTGCCAGTAGTCTGACGGGGTTCGGGGGCAATCAGCCCCAGCATTTT
TRBJ2-5,TRBV9,TRBD2,-,CASSVAGSGGRETQYF,TGTGCCAGCAGCGTAGCGGGTAGCGGGGGGAGGGAGACCCAGTACTTC
TRBJ1-6,TRBV7-2,-,-,CASSLYSPPSYNSPLHF,TGTGCCAGCAGCTTATACTCCCCCCCCTCCTATAATTCACCCCTCCACTTT
TRBJ2-7,TRBV2,TRBD1,-,CASKRFLRGTGGVDEQYF,TGTGCCAGCAAGCGTTTTCTTCGGGGGACAGGGGGTGTAGACGAGCAGTACTTC
TRBJ2-3,TRBV24-1,-,-,CATKPGHFASTDTQYF,TGTGCCACCAAACCGGGACACTTTGCTAGCACAGATACGCAGTATTTT
TRBJ1-1,TRBV3-1/TRBV3-2,-,-,CASSPTTIHTEAFF,TGTGCCAGCAGCCCAACTACCATCCACACTGAAGCTTTCTTT
TRBJ1-2,TRBV7-2,TRBD1,-,CASSLAGGNYGYTF,TGTGCCAGCAGCTTAGCAGGGGGCAACTATGGCTACACCTTC
TRBJ2-7,TRBV21-1,-,-,CASSTYQFTGGREQYF,TGTGCCAGCAGCACTTACCAATTTACAGGGGGTAGGGAGCAGTACTTC
TRBJ2-2,TRBV11-3,-,-,CASSLERRDTGELFF,TGTGCCAGCAGCTTAGAGCGGCGGGACACCGGGGAGCTGTTTTTT
TRBJ1-3,TRBV19,TRBD1,-,CATLGQVGAGNTIYF,TGTGCCACCCTGGGACAGGTCGGGGCTGGAAACACCATATATTTT
TRBJ2-2,TRBV10-3,-,few,CAISPGSPRMDGELFF,TGTGCCATCAGCCCCGGAAGTCCTCGGATGGACGGGGAGCTGTTTTTT
TRBJ2-7,TRBV5-6,TRBD1,-,CASGTGTGYEQYF,TGTGCCAGCGGGACCGGGACAGGCTACGAGCAGTACTTC
TRBJ1-2,TRBV9,-,-,CASSPPLGRNYGYTF,TGTGCCAGCAGCCCACCCCTCGGCAGGAACTATGGCTACACCTTC
TRBJ2-7,TRBV11-1,-,once,CASSLAGRLSEQYF,TGTGCCAGCAGCTTGGCAGGGCGCTTATCCGAGCAGTACTTC